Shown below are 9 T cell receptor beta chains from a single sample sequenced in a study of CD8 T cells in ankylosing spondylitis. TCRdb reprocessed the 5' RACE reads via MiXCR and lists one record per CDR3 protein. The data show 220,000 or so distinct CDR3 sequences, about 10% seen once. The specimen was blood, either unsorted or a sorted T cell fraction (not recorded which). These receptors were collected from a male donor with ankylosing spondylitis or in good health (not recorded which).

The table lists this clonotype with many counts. Here the CDR3 DNA reads TGCGCCAGCAGCCGGAATAGCGGGGGGGACACAGATACGCAGTATTTT. It codes for CASSRNSGGDTDTQYF. The rearrangement links TRBV5-1 to TRBJ2-3; the match to TRBD2 covers 11 bases. This CDR3 spans 16 amino acids. Germline assignment: CDR1 SGHRS and CDR2 YFSETQ. Trimming removed 4 bases from V and 2 bases from J; junction bases left unmatched: 6.

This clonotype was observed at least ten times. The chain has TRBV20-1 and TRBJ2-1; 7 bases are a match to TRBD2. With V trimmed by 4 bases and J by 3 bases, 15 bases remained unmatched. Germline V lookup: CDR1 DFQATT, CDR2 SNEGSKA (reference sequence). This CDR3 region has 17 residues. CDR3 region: CSAILSGDSPLYNEQFF. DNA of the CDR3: TGCAGTGCTATTTTAAGCGGGGACTCGCCCCTCTACAATGAGCAGTTCTTC.

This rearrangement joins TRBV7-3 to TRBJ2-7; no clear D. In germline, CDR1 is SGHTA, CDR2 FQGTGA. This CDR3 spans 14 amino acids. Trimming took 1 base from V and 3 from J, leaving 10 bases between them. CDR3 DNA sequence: TGTGCCAGCAGCTTAAGGCAGGCCAACTACGAGCAGTACTTC. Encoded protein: CASSLRQANYEQYF.

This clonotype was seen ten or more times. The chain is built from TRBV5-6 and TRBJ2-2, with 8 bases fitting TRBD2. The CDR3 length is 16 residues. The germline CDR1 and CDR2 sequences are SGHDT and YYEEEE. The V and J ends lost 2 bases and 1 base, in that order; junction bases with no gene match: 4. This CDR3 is CASSLLAALNTGELFF. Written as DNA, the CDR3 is TGTGCCAGCAGCTTACTAGCGGCCTTGAACACCGGGGAGCTGTTTTTT. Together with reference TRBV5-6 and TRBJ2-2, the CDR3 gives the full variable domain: DAGVTQSPTHLIKTRGQQVTLRCSPKSGHDTVSWYQQALGQGPQFIFQYYEEEERQRGNFPDRFSGHQFPNYSSELNVNALLLGDSALYLCASSLLAALNTGELFFGEGSRLTVL.

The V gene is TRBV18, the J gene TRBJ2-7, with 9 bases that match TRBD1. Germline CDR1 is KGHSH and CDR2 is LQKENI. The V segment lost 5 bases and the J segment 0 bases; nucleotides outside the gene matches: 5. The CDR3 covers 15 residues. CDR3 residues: CASSWTGDNSYEQYF. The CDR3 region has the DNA TGTGCCAGCTCATGGACAGGGGATAACTCCTACGAGCAGTACTTC.

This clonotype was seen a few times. CDR3 coding DNA: TGTGCCAGCAGCCATGGACAGGGCAATTCACCCCTCCACTTT. Encoded protein: CASSHGQGNSPLHF. J is TRBJ1-6 and V is TRBV12-3 or TRBV12-4; 8 bases map to TRBD1. The CDR3 is made up of 14 amino acids. After removal of 6 bases from V and 7 bases from J, the junction contained 5 bases not matched to a gene.

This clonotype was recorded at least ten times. The CDR3 protein is CSSPGLNNEQFF. The CDR3, as DNA: TGCAGTTCCCCGGGACTAAACAATGAGCAGTTCTTC. The gene calls are TRBV20-1 and TRBJ2-1, with 7 positions matching TRBD2. The germline V gene has CDR1 DFQATT and CDR2 SNEGSKA (reference sequence). This CDR3 has 12 residues. V lost 8 bases to trimming and J lost 5 bases; unmatched junction nucleotides: 6.

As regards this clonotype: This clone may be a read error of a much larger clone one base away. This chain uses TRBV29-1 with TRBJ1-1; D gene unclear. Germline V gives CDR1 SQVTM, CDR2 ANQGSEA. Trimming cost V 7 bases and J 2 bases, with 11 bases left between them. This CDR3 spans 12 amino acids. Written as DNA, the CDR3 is TGCAGCGCGATGACAATAAACACTGAAGCTTTCTTT. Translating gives CSAMTINTEAFF.

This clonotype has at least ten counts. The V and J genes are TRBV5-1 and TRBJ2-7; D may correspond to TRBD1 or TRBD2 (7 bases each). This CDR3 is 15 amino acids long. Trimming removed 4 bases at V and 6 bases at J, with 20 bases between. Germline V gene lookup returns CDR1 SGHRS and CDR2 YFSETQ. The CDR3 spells CASSLLQGEGREQYF. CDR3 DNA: TGCGCCAGCAGCCTGCTTCAGGGGGAGGGTCGCGAGCAGTACTTC.